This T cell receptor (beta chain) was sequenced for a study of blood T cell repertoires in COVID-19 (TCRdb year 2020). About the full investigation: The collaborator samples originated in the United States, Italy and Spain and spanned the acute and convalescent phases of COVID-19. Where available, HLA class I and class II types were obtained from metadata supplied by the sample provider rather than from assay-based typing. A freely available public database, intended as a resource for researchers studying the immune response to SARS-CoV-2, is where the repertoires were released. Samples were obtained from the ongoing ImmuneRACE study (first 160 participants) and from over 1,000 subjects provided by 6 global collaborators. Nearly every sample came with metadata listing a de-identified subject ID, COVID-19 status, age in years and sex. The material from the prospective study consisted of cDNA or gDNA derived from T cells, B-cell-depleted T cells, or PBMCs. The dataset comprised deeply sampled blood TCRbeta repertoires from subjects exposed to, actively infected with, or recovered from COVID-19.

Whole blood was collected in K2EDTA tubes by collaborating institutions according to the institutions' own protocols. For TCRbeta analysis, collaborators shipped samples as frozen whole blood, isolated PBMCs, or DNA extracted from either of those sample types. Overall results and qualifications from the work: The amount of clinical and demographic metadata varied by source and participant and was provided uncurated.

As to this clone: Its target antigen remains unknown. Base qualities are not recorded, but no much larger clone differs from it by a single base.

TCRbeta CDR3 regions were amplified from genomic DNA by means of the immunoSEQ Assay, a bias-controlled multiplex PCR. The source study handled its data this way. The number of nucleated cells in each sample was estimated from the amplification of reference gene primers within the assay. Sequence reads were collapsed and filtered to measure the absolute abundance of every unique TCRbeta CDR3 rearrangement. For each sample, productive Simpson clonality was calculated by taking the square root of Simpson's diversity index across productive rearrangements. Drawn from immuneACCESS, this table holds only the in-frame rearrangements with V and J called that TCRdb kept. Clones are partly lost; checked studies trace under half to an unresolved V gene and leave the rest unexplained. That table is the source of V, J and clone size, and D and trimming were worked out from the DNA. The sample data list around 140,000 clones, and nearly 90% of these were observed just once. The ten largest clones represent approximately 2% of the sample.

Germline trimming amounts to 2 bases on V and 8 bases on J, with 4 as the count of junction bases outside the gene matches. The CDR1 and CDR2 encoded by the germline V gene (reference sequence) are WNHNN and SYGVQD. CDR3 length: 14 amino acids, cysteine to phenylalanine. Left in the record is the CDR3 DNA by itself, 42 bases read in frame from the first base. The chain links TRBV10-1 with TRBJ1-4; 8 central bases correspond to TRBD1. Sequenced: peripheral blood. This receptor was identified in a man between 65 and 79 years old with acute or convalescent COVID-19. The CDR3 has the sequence CASSERAGGEKLFF. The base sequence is TGCGCCAGCAGTGAGAGGGCAGGGGGCGAAAAACTGTTTTTT.